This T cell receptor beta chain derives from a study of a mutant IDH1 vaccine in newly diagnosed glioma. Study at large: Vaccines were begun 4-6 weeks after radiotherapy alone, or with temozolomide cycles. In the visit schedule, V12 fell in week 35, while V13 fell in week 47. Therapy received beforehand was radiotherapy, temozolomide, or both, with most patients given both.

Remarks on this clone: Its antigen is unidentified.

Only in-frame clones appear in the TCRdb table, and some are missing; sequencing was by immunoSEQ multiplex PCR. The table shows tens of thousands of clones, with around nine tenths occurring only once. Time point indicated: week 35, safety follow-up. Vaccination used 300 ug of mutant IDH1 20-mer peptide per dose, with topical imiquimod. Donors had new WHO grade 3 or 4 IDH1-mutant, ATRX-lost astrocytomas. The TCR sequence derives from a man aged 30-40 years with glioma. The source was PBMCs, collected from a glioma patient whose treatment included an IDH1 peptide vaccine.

CDR3 sequence (DNA): TGTGCCAGCAGTGACAGGGGAGGGTCCTACAATGAGCAGTTCTTC. Its protein is CASSDRGGSYNEQFF. The chain is built from TRBV2 and TRBJ2-1, with D possibly TRBD2 on 7 matching bases. V was trimmed by 3 bases and J by 1 base, leaving 10 bases between them. The germline V gene encodes CDR1 SNHLY and CDR2 FYNNEI. The CDR3 sequence is 15 residues long.